The entry below describes one TCR beta chain. These data come from a study of T cell changes during pregnancy in multiple sclerosis. Germline CDR1 reads LNHDA; CDR2 reads SQIVND (reference sequence). V gave up 8 bases and J gave up 4 bases; unmatched junction bases: 11. CDR3 length: 15 amino acids. Profiled with immunoSEQ multiplex PCR; TCRdb holds only in-frame clones, not every one. The table includes around 130,000 clones, roughly 95% detected once. The sequence derives from a female donor with multiple sclerosis, enrolled in a pregnancy study. J is TRBJ2-1 and V is TRBV19, with 7 bases identical to TRBD1. Sequencing was performed on peripheral blood, taken after pregnancy. Here the CDR3 DNA reads TGTGCCAGTCGCCCAAGGGGGCAGCCATACAATGAGCAGTTCTTC. Translating gives CASRPRGQPYNEQFF.